Listed below are T cell receptor beta chains from one sample, sequenced in a study of blood T cell repertoires in COVID-19. TCRdb's copy holds only in-frame clones and misses some; the assay was immunoSEQ multiplex PCR. The table records about 120,000 clones, around 86% of them present only once. The sequenced sample consisted of peripheral blood. These receptors were collected from a man in his forties or fifties with acute or convalescent COVID-19. The CDR3 runs from the conserved cysteine through the conserved F or W. The D gene is left open where the match is weak. The size field is filled for only some rows; it gives once, few, many or a size class.

J	size	V	D	CDR3	DNA
TRBJ1-2	.	TRBV3-1/TRBV3-2	TRBD1	CASSQNDRASYGYTF	TGTGCCAGCAGCCAAAACGACAGGGCTAGCTATGGCTACACCTTC
TRBJ2-2	once	TRBV19	TRBD1	CASSGAGTANTGELFF	TGTGCCAGTAGTGGGGCCGGGACAGCGAACACCGGGGAGCTGTTTTTT
TRBJ2-1	.	TRBV6-4	.	CASSLTEYTSYNEQFF	TGTGCCAGCAGCCTGACAGAGTATACTTCCTACAATGAGCAGTTCTTC
TRBJ2-1	.	TRBV7-3	.	CASSPALGRNNEQFF	TGTGCCAGCAGCCCCGCTCTCGGTAGAAACAATGAGCAGTTCTTC
TRBJ1-5	.	TRBV18	.	CASSPVANQPQHF	TGTGCCAGCTCACCTGTCGCGAATCAGCCCCAGCATTTT
TRBJ1-6	.	TRBV19	TRBD1	CASSFFPGTGNNSPLHF	TGTGCCAGTAGTTTCTTTCCCGGGACAGGGAACAATTCACCCCTCCACTTT
TRBJ1-5	.	TRBV4-1	TRBD1	CASSLLDRGSQPQHF	TGCGCCAGCAGCCTCCTAGACAGGGGTTCTCAGCCCCAGCATTTT
TRBJ2-7	.	TRBV29-1	.	CSGGDFAYEQYF	TGCAGCGGGGGGGACTTCGCCTACGAGCAGTACTTC
TRBJ1-1	.	TRBV10-2	.	CASSPRGTEAFF	TGCGCCAGCAGCCCTAGGGGCACTGAAGCTTTCTTT
TRBJ1-4	.	TRBV2	.	CASLSRGSNEKLFF	TGTGCCAGCCTGAGCCGGGGATCTAATGAAAAACTGTTTTTT
TRBJ2-7	.	TRBV7-2	.	CASSRGFRQGEQYF	TGTGCCAGCAGTAGGGGATTCCGACAAGGCGAGCAGTACTTC
TRBJ2-3	.	TRBV6-5	TRBD2	CASVSGRGTDTQYF	TGTGCCAGCGTCAGCGGGAGGGGGACAGATACGCAGTATTTT
TRBJ2-1	.	TRBV11-3	TRBD1	CASSVQRGQGARQFF	TGTGCCAGCAGCGTGCAGCGGGGACAGGGGGCCCGGCAGTTCTTC
TRBJ1-2	.	TRBV30	.	CAWKVGGGYGYTF	TGTGCCTGGAAGGTGGGAGGGGGCTATGGCTACACCTTC
TRBJ2-1	.	TRBV3-1/TRBV3-2	TRBD1	CASSQDFEGQGRHEQFF	TGTGCCAGCAGCCAAGATTTCGAAGGACAGGGTAGGCATGAGCAGTTCTTC
TRBJ2-6	.	TRBV14	.	CASSQILIGAGANVLTF	TGTGCCAGCAGCCAAATTCTAATCGGTGCTGGGGCCAACGTCCTGACTTTC
TRBJ2-1	.	TRBV18	TRBD1	CASSRDRWENEQFF	TGTGCCAGCTCTCGGGACAGGTGGGAGAATGAGCAGTTCTTC
TRBJ2-3	.	TRBV27	TRBD2	CASSSLASDTQYF	TGTGCCAGCAGCTCACTAGCGTCAGATACGCAGTATTTT
TRBJ2-1	.	TRBV19	TRBD1	CASSNRQGGDEQFF	TGTGCCAGTAGTAACAGACAGGGGGGCGATGAGCAGTTCTTC
TRBJ2-2	few	TRBV11-3	.	CASSLGQGPGELFF	TGTGCCAGCAGCTTAGGTCAGGGGCCCGGGGAGCTGTTTTTT
TRBJ2-7	.	TRBV5-1	TRBD2	CASSLSGTGEQYF	TGCGCCAGCAGCCTTAGCGGGACTGGAGAGCAGTACTTC
TRBJ1-3	.	TRBV3-1/TRBV3-2	.	CASSQDGGYSGNTIYF	TGTGCCAGCAGCCAAGATGGGGGGTACTCTGGAAACACCATATATTTT
TRBJ1-1	.	TRBV7-8	TRBD1	CASSQKTGAPNTEAFF	TGTGCCAGCAGCCAAAAGACAGGGGCCCCGAACACTGAAGCTTTCTTT
TRBJ2-3	once	TRBV5-1	.	CASSLSWMTGDTQYF	TGCGCCAGCAGCTTGTCGTGGATGACGGGAGATACGCAGTATTTT
TRBJ1-4	.	TRBV5-5	.	CASSIQGIDEKLFF	TGTGCCAGCAGCATACAGGGTATTGACGAAAAACTGTTTTTT
TRBJ1-2	.	TRBV7-2	.	CASTSLLDGTYGYTF	TGTGCCAGCACTTCACTACTAGACGGAACCTATGGCTACACCTTC
TRBJ1-2	.	TRBV3-1/TRBV3-2	.	CASSQVAGPYGYTF	TGTGCCAGCAGCCAAGTCGCAGGGCCCTATGGCTACACCTTC
TRBJ1-4	once	TRBV19	.	CASSTTRGEKLFF	TGTGCCAGTAGTACAACCCGGGGAGAAAAACTGTTTTTT
TRBJ2-7	.	TRBV5-1	.	CASSLTGRSYEQYF	TGCGCCAGCAGCTTGACAGGCAGGTCCTACGAGCAGTACTTC
TRBJ2-5	.	TRBV4-3	TRBD1	CASSQEGQAYQETQYF	TGCGCCAGCAGCCAAGAGGGACAGGCGTACCAAGAGACCCAGTACTTC
TRBJ1-2	.	TRBV19	TRBD1	CASSMWRDSNPPYGYTF	TGTGCCAGTAGTATGTGGAGGGACAGTAATCCCCCCTATGGCTACACCTTC
TRBJ1-1	.	TRBV5-1	TRBD1	CATRLPGQGNTEAFF	TGCGCCACCCGACTCCCGGGACAGGGAAACACTGAAGCTTTCTTT
TRBJ1-4	.	TRBV30	.	CAWSPWRASEKLFF	TGTGCCTGGAGTCCCTGGCGGGCTAGTGAAAAACTGTTTTTT
TRBJ2-1	.	TRBV7-9	TRBD2	CASSLAGGSGTNSEQFF	TGTGCCAGCAGCTTAGCTGGTGGTAGCGGGACCAATTCGGAGCAGTTCTTC
TRBJ1-1	.	TRBV6-5	TRBD1	CASSYGNRGPNTEAFF	TGTGCCAGCAGTTACGGAAACAGGGGCCCGAACACTGAAGCTTTCTTT
TRBJ1-6	.	TRBV25-1	.	CASSEYKSSYNSPLHF	TGTGCCAGCAGTGAATATAAGAGCTCCTATAATTCACCCCTCCACTTT
TRBJ2-3	.	TRBV10-3	.	CASRDKLTDTQYF	TGTGCCTCACGGGACAAGCTCACAGATACGCAGTATTTT
TRBJ2-7	.	TRBV30	TRBD2	CAWAGATTEQYF	TGTGCCTGGGCGGGAGCCACGACTGAGCAGTACTTC
TRBJ1-2	.	TRBV7-2	TRBD1	CASSSDRGRKGYTF	TGTGCCAGCAGCTCGGACAGGGGGCGTAAGGGCTACACCTTC
TRBJ1-2	.	TRBV9	.	CASSVGARGEDYGYTF	TGTGCCAGCAGCGTAGGGGCGCGGGGGGAGGACTATGGCTACACCTTC
TRBJ1-5	.	TRBV21-1	.	CASSKVVQGSSQPQHF	TGTGCCAGCAGCAAAGTCGTGCAGGGCTCAAGTCAGCCCCAGCATTTT
TRBJ1-1	.	TRBV3-1/TRBV3-2	.	CASSPGGGTEAFF	TGTGCCAGCAGCCCCGGGGGAGGCACTGAAGCTTTCTTT
TRBJ1-4	.	TRBV19	.	CASSQQSATNEKLFF	TGTGCCAGTAGCCAACAAAGTGCAACTAATGAAAAACTGTTTTTT
TRBJ1-5	.	TRBV10-3	TRBD1	CASRTGVNQPQHF	TGTGCCAGCAGGACAGGGGTCAATCAGCCCCAGCATTTT
TRBJ2-1	few	TRBV19	.	CASGLGRSYNEQFF	TGTGCCAGTGGCCTGGGCCGGTCCTACAATGAGCAGTTCTTC
TRBJ1-1	.	TRBV3-1/TRBV3-2	.	CASSQSEGRSEAFF	TGTGCCAGCAGCCAATCCGAGGGAAGGTCTGAAGCTTTCTTT
TRBJ1-1	.	TRBV18	.	CASSPPSAGTEAFF	TGTGCCAGCTCACCACCGTCAGCGGGCACTGAAGCTTTCTTT
TRBJ2-7	.	TRBV6-5	TRBD2	CASTPTSGSYEQYF	TGTGCCAGCACCCCGACTAGCGGGAGCTACGAGCAGTACTTC